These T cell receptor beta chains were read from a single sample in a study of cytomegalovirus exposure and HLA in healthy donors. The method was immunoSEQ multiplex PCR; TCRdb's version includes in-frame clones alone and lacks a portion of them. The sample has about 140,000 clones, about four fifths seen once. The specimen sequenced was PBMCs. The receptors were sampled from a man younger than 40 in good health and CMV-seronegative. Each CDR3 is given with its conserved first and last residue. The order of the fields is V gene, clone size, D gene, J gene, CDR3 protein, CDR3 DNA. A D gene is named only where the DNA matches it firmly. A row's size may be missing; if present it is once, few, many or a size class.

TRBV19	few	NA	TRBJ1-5	CASSIYNQPQHF	TGTGCCAGTAGTATTTACAATCAGCCCCAGCATTTT
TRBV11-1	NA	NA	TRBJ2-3	CASSLAKNRAIDTQYF	TGTGCCAGCAGCTTAGCGAAGAATCGAGCGATAGATACGCAGTATTTT
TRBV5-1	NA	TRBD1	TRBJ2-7	CASSSHPPSGQGSKGQYF	TGCGCCAGCAGCTCCCACCCTCCCTCGGGACAGGGTAGTAAGGGGCAGTACTTC
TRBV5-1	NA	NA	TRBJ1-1	CASSLGPGNTEAFF	TGCGCCAGCAGCTTGGGTCCGGGGAACACTGAAGCTTTCTTT
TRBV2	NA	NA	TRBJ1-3	CASSGDGLSSGNTIYF	TGTGCCAGCAGTGGTGACGGGTTAAGCTCTGGAAACACCATATATTTT
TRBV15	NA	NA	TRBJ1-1	CATSRDLIGSGAGTEAFF	TGTGCCACCAGCAGAGATCTGATTGGTTCAGGGGCAGGCACTGAAGCTTTCTTT
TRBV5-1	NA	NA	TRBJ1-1	CASSLREGRTEAFF	TGCGCCAGCAGCTTGCGGGAAGGGAGAACTGAAGCTTTCTTT
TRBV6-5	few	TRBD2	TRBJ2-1	CASSSGTREFF	TGTGCCAGCAGCTCCGGGACTAGAGAGTTCTTC
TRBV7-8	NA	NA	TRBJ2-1	CASSTPPYNEQFF	TGTGCCAGCAGCACTCCCCCCTACAATGAGCAGTTCTTC
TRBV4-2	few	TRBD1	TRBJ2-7	CASSGRDRGDYEQYF	TGTGCCAGCAGCGGCCGGGACAGGGGGGACTACGAGCAGTACTTC
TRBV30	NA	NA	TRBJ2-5	CAWSVGLAAQETQYF	TGTGCCTGGAGTGTAGGCCTAGCCGCCCAGGAGACCCAGTACTTC
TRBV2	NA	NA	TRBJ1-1	CASSALGEWNTEAFF	TGTGCCAGCAGTGCCCTAGGAGAATGGAACACTGAAGCTTTCTTT
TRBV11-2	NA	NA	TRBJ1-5	CASSYGGNQPQHF	TGTGCCAGCAGCTACGGGGGGAATCAGCCCCAGCATTTT
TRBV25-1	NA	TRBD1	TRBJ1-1	CASTGTGGTEAFF	TGTGCCAGCACTGGGACAGGGGGCACTGAAGCTTTCTTT
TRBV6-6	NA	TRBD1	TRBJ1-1	CASSQQGVNTEAFF	TGTGCCAGCAGCCAGCAGGGGGTGAACACTGAAGCTTTCTTT
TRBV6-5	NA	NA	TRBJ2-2	CASSPTGTSTGELFF	TGTGCCAGCAGCCCGACAGGGACTAGTACCGGGGAGCTGTTTTTT
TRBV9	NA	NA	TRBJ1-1	CASSPRGTGNTEAFF	TGTGCCAGCAGCCCTCGCGGGACGGGGAACACTGAAGCTTTCTTT
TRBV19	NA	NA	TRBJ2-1	CASSSGQPSEQFF	TGTGCCAGTAGTTCCGGACAGCCCAGTGAGCAGTTCTTC
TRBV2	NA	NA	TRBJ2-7	CARGGTRTTYEQYF	TGTGCCAGAGGGGGAACGCGAACAACCTACGAGCAGTACTTC
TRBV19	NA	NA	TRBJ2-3	CASKDTYDTDTQYF	TGTGCCAGTAAGGACACCTACGACACAGATACGCAGTATTTT
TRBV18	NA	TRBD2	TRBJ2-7	CASSPSATSGVLGEQYF	TGTGCCAGCTCACCGTCGGCGACTAGCGGGGTTCTGGGGGAGCAGTACTTC
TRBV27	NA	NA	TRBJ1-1	CASTHFGGVSTEAFF	TGTGCCAGCACCCACTTTGGGGGGGTTAGCACTGAAGCTTTCTTT
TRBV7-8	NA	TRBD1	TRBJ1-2	CASSPRTGGHGYTF	TGTGCCAGCAGCCCCCGAACAGGGGGCCATGGCTACACCTTC
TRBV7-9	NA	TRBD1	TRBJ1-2	CASSVALPGQYGYTF	TGTGCCAGCAGCGTTGCCTTACCGGGACAGTATGGCTACACCTTC
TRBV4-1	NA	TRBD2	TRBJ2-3	CASSQVAGGSTDTQYF	TGCGCCAGCAGCCAAGTAGCGGGGGGGAGCACAGATACGCAGTATTTT
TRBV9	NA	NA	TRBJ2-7	CASSVAESRVEQYF	TGTGCCAGCAGCGTAGCCGAATCCAGGGTCGAGCAGTACTTC
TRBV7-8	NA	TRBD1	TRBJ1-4	CASSSATGVGEKLFF	TGTGCCAGCAGCTCGGCGACAGGGGTCGGAGAAAAACTGTTTTTT
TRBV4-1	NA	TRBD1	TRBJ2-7	CASSQVGGTGTSYEQYF	TGCGCCAGCAGCCAAGTCGGCGGGACAGGAACCTCCTACGAGCAGTACTTC
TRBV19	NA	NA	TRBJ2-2	CACTSGLFLNTGELFF	TGTGCCTGTACTTCGGGACTTTTTTTGAACACCGGGGAGCTGTTTTTT
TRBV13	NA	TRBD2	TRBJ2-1	CASKLAGSHEQFF	TGTGCCAGCAAACTAGCGGGGAGTCATGAGCAGTTCTTC
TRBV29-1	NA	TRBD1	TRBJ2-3	CSVEVTGGTDTQYF	TGCAGCGTTGAAGTGACAGGGGGCACAGATACGCAGTATTTT
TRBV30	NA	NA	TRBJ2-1	CAWSVLIAVNEQFF	TGTGCCTGGAGTGTACTAATCGCAGTCAATGAGCAGTTCTTC
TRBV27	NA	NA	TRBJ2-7	CASSLSGFGAQPSYEQYF	TGTGCCAGCAGTTTATCGGGCTTTGGCGCCCAGCCCTCCTACGAGCAGTACTTC
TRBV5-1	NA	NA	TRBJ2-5	CASSLPGSETQYF	TGCGCCAGCAGCTTGCCGGGTTCGGAGACCCAGTACTTC
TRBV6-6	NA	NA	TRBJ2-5	CASSLQARETQYF	TGTGCCAGCAGTTTACAGGCCAGGGAGACCCAGTACTTC
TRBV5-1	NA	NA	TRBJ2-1	CASSLGQGHNEQFF	TGCGCCAGCAGCTTGGGGCAGGGGCACAATGAGCAGTTCTTC
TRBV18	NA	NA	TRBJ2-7	CASSPGADYEQYF	TGTGCCAGCTCACCGGGGGCGGACTACGAGCAGTACTTC
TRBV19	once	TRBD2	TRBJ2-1	CASSTAELAEYYNEQFF	TGTGCCAGTAGTACGGCAGAACTAGCGGAATACTACAATGAGCAGTTCTTC
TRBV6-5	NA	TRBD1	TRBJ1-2	CASSYSSLGGNYGYTF	TGTGCCAGCAGTTACTCAAGTTTAGGGGGCAACTATGGCTACACCTTC
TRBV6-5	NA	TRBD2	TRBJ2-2	CASRSGGRRPGELFF	TGTGCCAGCAGATCGGGGGGTCGGCGGCCCGGGGAGCTGTTTTTT
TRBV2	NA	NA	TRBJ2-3	CASSEQVDTQYF	TGTGCCAGCAGTGAACAGGTAGATACGCAGTATTTT
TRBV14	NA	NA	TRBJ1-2	CASSQDRSYGYTF	TGTGCCAGCAGCCAAGACAGGTCCTATGGCTACACCTTC
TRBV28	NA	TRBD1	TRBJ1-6	CASSPDREGWSPLHF	TGTGCCAGCAGTCCGGACAGGGAAGGTTGGTCACCCCTCCACTTT
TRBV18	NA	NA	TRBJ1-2	CASSRGGMDGYTF	TGTGCCAGCTCACGAGGGGGAATGGATGGCTACACCTTC
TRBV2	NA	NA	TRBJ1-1	CASSDRENTEAFF	TGTGCCAGCAGTGACAGGGAGAACACTGAAGCTTTCTTT
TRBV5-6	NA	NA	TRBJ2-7	CASSFTGRLYEQYF	TGTGCCAGCAGCTTTACCGGGAGACTCTACGAGCAGTACTTC
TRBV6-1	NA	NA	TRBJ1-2	CASSGVKGYTF	TGTGCCAGCAGCGGGGTGAAAGGCTACACCTTC
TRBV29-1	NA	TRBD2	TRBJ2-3	CSVRIAGRWDTQYF	TGCAGCGTTCGGATAGCGGGACGTTGGGATACGCAGTATTTT
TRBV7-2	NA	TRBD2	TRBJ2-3	CASSLGGGRTDTQYF	TGTGCCAGCAGCTTAGGGGGCGGGAGGACAGATACGCAGTATTTT
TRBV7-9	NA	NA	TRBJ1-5	CASSWTENQPQHF	TGTGCCAGCAGTTGGACAGAGAATCAGCCCCAGCATTTT
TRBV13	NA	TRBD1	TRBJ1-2	CASSRTTGVHGYTF	TGTGCCAGCAGCCGCACGACAGGGGTCCATGGCTACACCTTC
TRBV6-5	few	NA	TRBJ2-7	CASSYRGSYEQYF	TGTGCCAGCAGTTACAGAGGCAGCTACGAGCAGTACTTC
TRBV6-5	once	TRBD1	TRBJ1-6	CASNRDRGGSPLHF	TGTGCCAGCAACCGGGACAGGGGAGGATCACCCCTCCACTTT